This T cell receptor (beta chain) was observed in a study of T cell repertoires in cytomegalovirus infection. Study details: Recently identified HLA-C-restricted CMV epitopes and well-studied HLA-B-restricted CMV epitopes were used by the study.

The CDR3 is 16 residues long. V was pared by 3 bases and J by 9 bases, with 20 bases between. Germline assignment: CDR1 LNHDA and CDR2 SQIVND (reference sequence). This clonotype came up a few times. Its antigen is unknown. Study-wide results and caveats: Summed frequency of shared TCR beta families picked out CMV carriers who also had the relevant HLA. HLA-C-restricted, CMV-specific TCR beta clonotypes were dominant ex vivo.

TCRdb fed the reads into MiXCR, producing one record per CDR3 protein. Among around 230,000 distinct CDR3 sequences listed, less than 50% were seen once. The sample was CD8+ T cells from cultured PBMCs, taken from culture after CMV antigen stimulation. This TCR came from a human donor in good health (CMV status not recorded). Some clones in this sample may be carry-over from other donors' samples. V usage is TRBV19 and J usage is TRBJ2-2, with D tentatively TRBD2 (7 bases). CDR3 DNA sequence: TGTGCCAGTAGTATTCGGGGGCGGGGGACTAACCGGGAGCTGTTTTTT. Translation gives CASSIRGRGTNRELFF.